The 30 T cell receptor beta chains below were found in one sample sequenced in a study of OX40 agonist ivuxolimab in advanced cancers. Profiled with immunoSEQ multiplex PCR; TCRdb holds only in-frame clones, not every one. The repertoire holds 50,000 to 85,000 clones, around 85% seen once, with approximately 4% in the top ten. The source material was CD4+ or CD8+ T cells sorted from blood, sampled in a trial of the OX40 agonist ivuxolimab. Source of these receptors: an adult with an advanced solid tumor such as melanoma, head and neck, liver or kidney cancer.

J is TRBJ2-2 and V is TRBV4-1, with D maybe TRBD1 (6 bases). The CDR3 is 18 residues long. V lost 0 bases and J lost 5, with 19 bases in between. Looked up from germline, CDR1 is MGHRA and CDR2 is YSYEKL. The CDR3 here is CASSQDPGPGARTGELFF. The CDR3 bases are TGCGCCAGCAGCCAAGATCCCGGGCCAGGGGCTCGTACCGGGGAGCTGTTTTTT.

The genes are TRBV6-5 and TRBJ1-6; 7 nucleotides agree with TRBD1. The germline gives CDR1 MNHEY, CDR2 SVGAGI. The CDR3 totals 15 residues. V dropped 3 bases and J dropped 7; count of bases not matched to a gene: 6. CDR3 bases: TGTGCCAGCAGTTATGAGGGACAGTACAATTCACCCCTCCACTTT. Translating gives CASSYEGQYNSPLHF.

V is TRBV7-9 and J is TRBJ2-7, with D unclear. Looked up from germline, CDR1 is SEHNR and CDR2 is FQNEAQ (reference sequence). The CDR3 is made up of 13 amino acids. Trimming stripped 1 base from V and 3 bases from J, with 7 bases between. The DNA of the CDR3 is TGTGCCAGCAGCTTAGTGTGGGGCTACGAGCAGTACTTC. Protein product: CASSLVWGYEQYF. Full variable domain (remainder filled in from reference TRBV7-9 and TRBJ2-7): DTGVSQNPRHKITKRGQNVTFRCDPISEHNRLYWYRQTLGQGPEFLTYFQNEAQLEKSRLLSDRFSAERPKGSFSTLEIQRTEQGDSAMYLCASSLVWGYEQYFGPGTRLTVT.

This clone was seen a handful of times. The chain is built from TRBV29-1 and TRBJ2-7; D is unclear. The CDR3 extends over 12 amino acids. Germline loops: CDR1 SQVTM, CDR2 ANQGSEA. Trimming shortened V by 7 bases and J by 3 bases, and 13 bases separated the two germline ends. The CDR3 bases are TGCAGCGCATCTGGAAAGAGCTACGAGCAGTACTTC. It yields the protein CSASGKSYEQYF.

The chain carries TRBV2 and TRBJ2-7; TRBD2 aligns across 10 bases. The CDR3 has 13 amino acids. The V and J ends lost 8 bases and 6 bases, in that order; junction bases with no gene match: 7. Looked up from germline, CDR1 is SNHLY and CDR2 is FYNNEI. CDR3 sequence: CASDGTSVSEQYF. The CDR3 DNA reads as TGTGCCAGCGACGGGACTAGCGTGTCCGAGCAGTACTTC.

This clone occurred once. This rearrangement joins TRBV4-2 to TRBJ1-5, with D uncertain. Germline V gene data show CDR1 as LGHNA and CDR2 as YNFKEQ. The CDR3 has 15 amino acids. V lost 2 bases and J lost 7, with 15 bases in between. The CDR3 region is CASSQSILGSQPQHF. As DNA, the CDR3 is TGTGCCAGCAGCCAATCGATATTGGGGAGCCAGCCCCAGCATTTT.

V and J are TRBV2 and TRBJ2-6; D is possibly TRBD2 (6 bases). Trimming cost V 7 bases and J 0 bases, with 10 bases left between them. In germline, CDR1 is SNHLY, CDR2 FYNNEI. CDR3 length equals 15 residues. The CDR3 reads CASTRGTSGANVLTF. In DNA, the CDR3 is TGTGCCAGCACTCGGGGGACCTCTGGGGCCAACGTCCTGACTTTC.

This sequence joins TRBV18 and TRBJ2-7; 9 bases match TRBD1. J lost 1 base, V lost 3 bases, and 7 bases had no gene match. Per germline, CDR1 KGHSH and CDR2 LQKENI. This CDR3 is 16 amino acids long. CDR3 coding DNA: TGTGCCAGCTCACCTACCGGGACAGGGATTTCCTACGAGCAGTACTTC. This translates into CASSPTGTGISYEQYF.

This clone was observed once. The chain carries TRBV7-9 and TRBJ1-1, with D maybe TRBD1 (5 bases). The CDR3 spans 11 residues. Germline assignment: CDR1 SEHNR and CDR2 FQNEAQ (reference sequence). Trimming took 5 bases from V and 5 from J, leaving 6 bases between them. The CDR3 DNA reads as TGTGCCAGCAGCCGGGGGACTGAAGCTTTCTTT. Its protein product is CASSRGTEAFF.

The CDR3 coding sequence is TGTGCCAGCAGCGTGGGGGGGCGCGGATACGAGCAGTACTTC. It encodes CASSVGGRGYEQYF. This chain joins TRBV9 and TRBJ2-7; D perhaps matches TRBD2 (7 bases). Trimming took 2 bases from V and 4 from J, leaving 13 bases between them. The length of the CDR3 is 14 residues. Germline V gene sequence: CDR1 SGDLS, CDR2 YYNGEE.

V gene TRBV5-1 combines with J gene TRBJ2-7; TRBD1 is a possible D gene (5 bases). The CDR3 sequence is 13 residues long. From germline, CDR1 is SGHRS and CDR2 YFSETQ. V was pared by 0 bases and J by 1 base, with 5 bases between. CDR3 coding DNA: TGCGCCAGCAGCTTGGACAGGTCCTACGAGCAGTACTTC. Protein: CASSLDRSYEQYF.

This clone appeared once. The chain combines TRBV5-4 with TRBJ2-5; tentatively, D is TRBD1 or TRBD2 (5 bases each). The DNA end lines up better with TRBJ2-7; the J call may be wrong. The CDR3 has 15 residues. Germline assignment: CDR1 SGHNT and CDR2 YYREEE (reference sequence). CDR3: CASSTPRDPGYEQYF. The CDR3 DNA reads TGTGCCAGCAGCACCCCGAGGGACCCCGGCTACGAGCAGTACTTC.

CDR3 sequence reads: CASSLSAGDFNYGYTF. The CDR3 DNA is TGCGCCAGCAGCTTGTCGGCAGGGGATTTTAACTATGGCTACACCTTC. This chain uses TRBV5-1 with TRBJ1-2; a weak D match, TRBD1 (6 bases). In germline, CDR1 is SGHRS, CDR2 YFSETQ. The CDR3 is made up of 16 amino acids. V was trimmed by 1 base and J by 1 base, leaving 14 bases between them.

The V and J genes are TRBV5-4 and TRBJ1-4; TRBD1 aligns across 7 bases. Germline V gene lookup returns CDR1 SGHNT and CDR2 YYREEE (reference sequence). J was trimmed by 7 bases and V by 4 bases; bases with no gene match: 7. The CDR3 runs to 14 residues. CDR3 sequence: CASSGKTGAEKLFF. Here the CDR3 DNA reads TGTGCCAGCAGCGGGAAAACAGGGGCTGAAAAACTGTTTTTT.

The chain joins TRBV6-5 to TRBJ1-2, with a tentative D call TRBD1 (6 bases). This CDR3 is 12 amino acids long. Trimming removed 6 bases from V and 8 bases from J, with 13 bases in between. CDR1 and CDR2 from the germline V gene are MNHEY and SVGAGI. The CDR3 DNA is TGTGCCAGCAGCTCGGGGGCCCACGGCTACACCTTC. This sequence encodes CASSSGAHGYTF.

The genes are TRBV28 and TRBJ1-1; tentatively, D is TRBD1 (6 bases). V lost 6 bases and J lost 5, with 22 bases in between. This CDR3 is 16 amino acids long. CDR1 and CDR2 (germline): MDHEN, SYDVKM. As DNA, the CDR3 is TGTGCCAGCAGCCGCTTTGGGGGGGCGATGGGTACTGAAGCTTTCTTT. Protein sequence: CASSRFGGAMGTEAFF.

Notes on this clone: This may be a read error: a much more frequent sequence differs by one nucleotide. The chain joins TRBV2 to TRBJ1-5; the match to TRBD1 covers 7 bases. Trimming at V came to 6 bases and at J to 3 bases, leaving 5 bases not matched to a gene. The CDR3 is 14 amino acids. The germline gives CDR1 SNHLY, CDR2 FYNNEI. This CDR3 reads CASRRTGLNQPQHF. CDR3 coding DNA: TGTGCCAGCAGGAGGACAGGCCTCAATCAGCCCCAGCATTTT. The entire variable domain, with the rest obtained from reference TRBV2 and TRBJ1-5, is as follows: EPEVTQTPSHQVTQMGQEVILRCVPISNHLYFYWYRQILGQKVEFLVSFYNNEISEKSEIFDDQFSVERPDGSNFTLKIRSTKLEDSAMYFCASRRTGLNQPQHFGDGTRLSIL.

The CDR3 nucleotides are TGTGCCAGCAAGTCGGGCGCGAGGAACCACGAGCAGTACTTC. Its protein is CASKSGARNHEQYF. The genes are TRBV27 and TRBJ2-7, with D uncertain. The germline gives CDR1 MNHEY, CDR2 SMNVEV (reference sequence). The CDR3 is 14 amino acids. Trimming pared 7 bases from V and 5 bases from J, leaving 18 bases between.

The chain combines TRBV4-1 with TRBJ1-4; D is ambiguous. CDR3 length: 13 residues. From germline, CDR1 is MGHRA and CDR2 YSYEKL. V lost 4 bases and J lost 5, with 8 bases in between. CDR3 sequence (DNA): TGCGCCAGCAGCCTCCCCCTCAATGAAAAACTGTTTTTT. It codes for CASSLPLNEKLFF.

The gene calls are TRBV5-4 and TRBJ2-3; D gene unclear. V was pared by 0 bases and J by 2 bases, with 7 bases between. Germline V gene sequence: CDR1 SGHNT, CDR2 YYREEE (reference sequence). CDR3 length: 14 amino acids. CDR3 nucleotides: TGTGCCAGCAGCTTGGAGTCCTTCACAGATACGCAGTATTTT. This gives the protein CASSLESFTDTQYF.

The rearrangement links TRBV6-1 to TRBJ1-5; possible D gene TRBD1, 6 bases. Germline CDR1 is MNHNS and CDR2 is SASEGT. V was pared by 0 bases and J by 6 bases, with 18 bases between. The length of the CDR3 is 17 residues. The CDR3 loop reads CASSEARVGGIGQPQHF. The CDR3, as DNA: TGTGCCAGCAGTGAAGCGAGGGTAGGGGGGATAGGTCAGCCCCAGCATTTT.

The V gene is TRBV25-1, the J gene TRBJ2-3; D is uncertain. The germline V gene has CDR1 MGHDK and CDR2 SYGVNS. The V gene lost 2 bases and the J gene lost 2 bases, with 8 bases spanning the gap. The CDR3 is 14 residues long. CDR3 sequence: CASSEKDHTDTQYF. CDR3 in DNA: TGTGCCAGCAGTGAAAAGGACCACACAGATACGCAGTATTTT.

In this sample, this clone turned up a few times. This chain joins TRBV19 and TRBJ2-1, with D perhaps matching TRBD1 or TRBD2 (5 bases each). CDR3 size: 16 residues. From germline, CDR1 is LNHDA and CDR2 SQIVND (reference sequence). Trimming shortened V by 2 bases and J by 0 bases, and 11 bases separated the two germline ends. The CDR3 reads CASSIFGGYSYNEQFF. CDR3 bases: TGTGCCAGTAGTATATTTGGGGGATACTCCTACAATGAGCAGTTCTTC.

The chain couples TRBV5-1 to TRBJ2-7; 7 nucleotides match TRBD2. This CDR3 is 16 amino acids long. The V segment lost 0 bases and the J segment 0 bases; nucleotides outside the gene matches: 6. Germline lookup yields CDR1 SGHRS and CDR2 YFSETQ. The chain's CDR3 is CASSLEVASGSYEQYF. DNA of the CDR3: TGCGCCAGCAGCTTGGAGGTCGCTAGCGGCTCCTACGAGCAGTACTTC.

The chain combines TRBV5-1 with TRBJ1-3; D perhaps matches TRBD1 (5 bases). CDR1 SGHRS and CDR2 YFSETQ come from the germline V gene. CDR3 length equals 16 residues. The V end lost 0 bases, the J end lost 0 bases, and 10 bases lay between the germline ends. CDR3 coding DNA: TGCGCCAGCAGCTTGGCCGGGGGGGACTCTGGAAACACCATATATTTT. Protein sequence: CASSLAGGDSGNTIYF.

In its sample, this clone was seen once. V gene TRBV7-9 combines with J gene TRBJ1-1; TRBD1 matches at 7 bases. The V segment lost 5 bases and the J segment 4 bases; nucleotides outside the gene matches: 4. This CDR3 is 13 amino acids long. Germline assignment: CDR1 SEHNR and CDR2 FQNEAQ (reference sequence). This chain's CDR3 is CASSQTGSTEAFF. CDR3 sequence (DNA): TGTGCCAGCAGCCAGACAGGGTCCACTGAAGCTTTCTTT.

The CDR3 sequence: CASNHTLGGAGEQETQYF. The CDR3 coding sequence is TGTGCCAGCAACCACACCCTCGGGGGGGCTGGGGAACAAGAGACCCAGTACTTC. The rearrangement links TRBV6-7 to TRBJ2-5; 8 bases align to TRBD2. TRBV6-7 is annotated as an ORF whose role is uncertain. V shed 7 bases, J shed 2 bases, and the junction held 18 bases outside the gene matches. The CDR3 covers 18 residues.

This clone showed up just a few times. V is TRBV7-9 and J is TRBJ1-6; no clear D. Germline loops: CDR1 SEHNR, CDR2 FQNEAQ (reference sequence). The CDR3 runs 15 residues. V was shortened by 1 base and J by 6 bases, with 10 bases between the two germline ends. The CDR3 here is CASSLVVSTNSPLHF. The CDR3 DNA reads as TGTGCCAGCAGCTTAGTCGTCAGTACTAATTCACCCCTCCACTTT.

This chain connects TRBV28 to TRBJ2-7, with D unclear. V shed 5 bases and J shed 7 bases, with 24 bases lying between them. Germline CDR1 and CDR2: MDHEN and SYDVKM. The CDR3 is 16 amino acids. CDR3 in DNA: TGTGCCAGCAGTCCGATCGAGGCGGTAGACCTTATAGAGCAGTACTTC. Protein product: CASSPIEAVDLIEQYF.

The chain uses TRBV21-1 and TRBJ1-1; TRBD1 is the table's D call and was not checked against the DNA. TRBV21-1 is noted as a pseudogene. The length of the CDR3 is 13 residues. In nucleotides, the CDR3 is TGTGCCAGCAGCCGTGGCGGACAGGTTTCGGCTTTCTTT. It yields the protein CASSRGGQVSAFF.